This is a list of T cell receptor beta chains from one sample in a study of cytomegalovirus exposure and HLA in healthy donors. Some clones are missing from TCRdb's copy, which holds only in-frame ones; the method was immunoSEQ multiplex PCR. The table includes about 170,000 clones, approximately 75% detected once. Sequenced: PBMCs. Every receptor here comes from a girl aged 5 to 17 in good health and CMV-seronegative. Each CDR3 is given with its conserved first and last residue. The D gene is left open where the match is weak. Not all rows give a size; the values are once, few, many and, for expanded clones, a class.

v_call,d_call,j_call,clone_size,cdr3_nt,cdr3_aa
TRBV18,.,TRBJ1-1,.,TGTGCCAGTCATCAGGGGTTGAACACTGAAGCTTTCTTT,CASHQGLNTEAFF
TRBV9,.,TRBJ2-6,.,TGTGCCAGCAGCGTAGCACTCTCTGGGGCCAACGTCCTGACTTTC,CASSVALSGANVLTF
TRBV25-1,TRBD2,TRBJ2-1,.,TGTGCCAGCAGTAGGGGTCGAGCGGGGGGGAAAAATGAGCAGTTCTTC,CASSRGRAGGKNEQFF
TRBV7-9,.,TRBJ1-2,.,TGTGCCAGCAGCTTAGGACAGGATGCTCATGGCTACACCTTC,CASSLGQDAHGYTF
TRBV6-6,.,TRBJ1-2,.,.,CASTSRSGQGLGGYTF
TRBV5-6,.,TRBJ1-6,.,TGTGCCAGCAGCTTGGTAGGGGTGAATTCACCCCTCCACTTT,CASSLVGVNSPLHF
TRBV29-1,.,TRBJ1-2,.,TGCAGCTCCTTGGGGCGGGGCAACGGCTACACCTTC,CSSLGRGNGYTF
TRBV7-3,.,TRBJ1-2,.,TGTGCCAGCAGCCCGGGGGTAGGGGTTCGCTATGGCTACACCTTC,CASSPGVGVRYGYTF
TRBV21-1,.,TRBJ1-6,.,TGTGCCAGGGGGGCCGTCGATAATTCACCCCTCCACTTT,CARGAVDNSPLHF
TRBV5-1,TRBD2,TRBJ2-3,few,TGCGCCAGCAGCTTGGCCGGGACTAGCGGGGGGTCTAGCACAGATACGCAGTATTTT,CASSLAGTSGGSSTDTQYF
TRBV6-5,.,TRBJ1-2,.,TGTGCCAGCAGTAGGGGACAACTTTATGGCTACACCTTC,CASSRGQLYGYTF
TRBV5-1,.,TRBJ2-5,.,TGCGCCAGCAGCTCCTCGGTTGGAGAGACCCAGTACTTC,CASSSSVGETQYF
TRBV5-1,.,TRBJ2-5,.,TGCGCCAGCAGCCAAAGACAGTTTGTGGAGACCCAGTACTTC,CASSQRQFVETQYF
TRBV14,.,TRBJ1-6,.,TGTGCCAGCAGTAATCAGGGGATGGGTAATTCACCCCTCCACTTT,CASSNQGMGNSPLHF
TRBV6-1,.,TRBJ2-7,.,TGTGCCAGCAGTGTTGGACTCAACGCCCCCTACGAGCAGTACTTC,CASSVGLNAPYEQYF
TRBV29-1,TRBD2,TRBJ2-1,.,TGCAGCGCTGAGAGTGGGACTAGCGGGGGGAATGAGCAGTTCTTC,CSAESGTSGGNEQFF
TRBV27,TRBD2,TRBJ2-1,.,TGTGCCAGCAGACCAGCGGGGGCGTACAATGAGCAGTTCTTC,CASRPAGAYNEQFF
TRBV6-6,.,TRBJ2-1,many,TGTGCCAGCAGTTTCCAGGGCTATGAGCAGTTCTTC,CASSFQGYEQFF
TRBV6-5,TRBD1,TRBJ1-3,few,TGTGCCAGCCGGGACAGAGATTCTGGAAACACCATATATTTT,CASRDRDSGNTIYF
TRBV6-1,.,TRBJ1-4,.,TGTGCCAGCGGGGTTGACAGTCCCCCCCTGGAACTGTTTTTT,CASGVDSPPLELFF
TRBV7-9,TRBD1,TRBJ2-1,.,TGTGCCAGCAGCCTAAACTCCGGGACAGGGTCGGACAATGAGCAGTTCTTC,CASSLNSGTGSDNEQFF
TRBV19,.,TRBJ1-1,.,TGTGCCAGTAGTATAGTGGCGAACACTGAAGCTTTCTTT,CASSIVANTEAFF
TRBV25-1,TRBD1,TRBJ1-6,.,TGTGCCAGCAGACGCACCGGGACAGGGCCTAATTCACCCCTCCACTTT,CASRRTGTGPNSPLHF
TRBV5-4,TRBD2,TRBJ2-2,.,TGTGCCAGCAGAAGCGGGGGACCGAACACCGGGGAGCTGTTTTTT,CASRSGGPNTGELFF
TRBV5-1,TRBD1,TRBJ2-7,few,TGCGCCAGCAGCTTGGACAGGGGCGACGAGCAGTACTTC,CASSLDRGDEQYF
TRBV6-1,TRBD2,TRBJ2-1,few,TGTGCCAGCAGTCAAGGGGACTACGGCTCCTACAATGAGCAGTTCTTC,CASSQGDYGSYNEQFF
TRBV5-6,TRBD1,TRBJ2-3,.,TGTGCCAGCAGGCCAGGGACAGGAATACACACAGATACGCAGTATTTT,CASRPGTGIHTDTQYF
TRBV6-5,TRBD2,TRBJ2-1,.,TGTGCCAGCAGTCTAGCGGGGGGGGAAAAAAATGAGCAGTTCTTC,CASSLAGGEKNEQFF
TRBV5-6,.,TRBJ2-3,.,TGTGCCAGCAGCAGCGATTTTGGGACAGATACGCAGTATTTT,CASSSDFGTDTQYF
TRBV13,TRBD1,TRBJ2-6,once,TGTGCCAGCAGCCCGGAGCCGGGACAGGGCTCTGGGGCCAACGTCCTGACTTTC,CASSPEPGQGSGANVLTF
TRBV6-5,.,TRBJ1-2,.,TGTGCCAGCAGTTATATGGGGGCCCCGAACTATGGCTACACCTTC,CASSYMGAPNYGYTF
TRBV6-5,TRBD1,TRBJ2-7,.,TGTGCCAGCAGTCCGTCCGGGACAGGAGCCTACGAGCAGTACTTC,CASSPSGTGAYEQYF
TRBV19,.,TRBJ2-1,.,TGTGCCAGTCAACGGGGAGCCTACAATGAGCAGTTCTTC,CASQRGAYNEQFF
TRBV11-2,.,TRBJ2-3,.,TGTGCCAGCAGCTTAGGACTCGCGGAAGGAACGCAGTATTTT,CASSLGLAEGTQYF
TRBV6-5,TRBD1,TRBJ1-5,.,TGTGCCAGCAGTCCAGGGACAGGAGGCAATCAGCCCCAGCATTTT,CASSPGTGGNQPQHF
TRBV2,.,TRBJ1-5,.,TGTGCCAGCAGGGTGGGGAGAACCTATAGCAATCAGCCCCAGCATTTT,CASRVGRTYSNQPQHF
TRBV10-2,.,TRBJ2-1,.,TGCGCCAGCAGCGGGGGTGAGGGACCAACCTACAATGAGCAGTTCTTC,CASSGGEGPTYNEQFF
TRBV29-1,.,TRBJ1-2,.,TGCAGCGTTGTGGGTGGACACCCCTCATCTACCTATGGCTACACCTTC,CSVVGGHPSSTYGYTF
TRBV4-1,TRBD1,TRBJ1-1,once,TGCGCCAGTTGGGACAGGAGCTCTCTGAAGGCTTTCTTT,CASWDRSSLKAFF
TRBV19,TRBD2,TRBJ2-4,.,TGTGCCAGTACTCTGGGGGCGGGGGGTAATCACATTCAGTACTTC,CASTLGAGGNHIQYF
TRBV10-2,TRBD2,TRBJ2-3,.,TGCGCCAGCAGAATAGCGGGGGGCCCAGATACGCAGTATTTT,CASRIAGGPDTQYF
TRBV6-1,.,TRBJ1-5,few,TGTGCCAGCGATGACAGAAATTATAGCAATCAGCCCCAGCATTTT,CASDDRNYSNQPQHF
TRBV7-9,TRBD2,TRBJ2-1,.,TGTGCCAGCAGCTTAGGTCGGGGGGGTGACAATGAGCAGTTCTTC,CASSLGRGGDNEQFF